These T cell receptor beta chains were read from a single sample in a study of blood T cell repertoires in COVID-19. The assay was immunoSEQ multiplex PCR, and TCRdb's table has in-frame clones only and misses some. Here the sample spans tens of thousands of clones, over 70% being singletons. The sample comprised peripheral blood. These TCRs come from an elderly man with active or convalescent COVID-19. Each CDR3 is given with its conserved first and last residue. Each record gives: J gene, V gene, clone size, D gene, CDR3 protein, CDR3 DNA. The D gene is left open where the match is weak. The size entry is marked missing in some rows and otherwise reads once, few, many or a size class.

TRBJ1-1,TRBV6-6,once,.,CASSYGRGNTEAFF,TGTGCCAGCAGTTACGGTAGAGGGAACACTGAAGCTTTCTTT
TRBJ2-7,TRBV19,once,TRBD2,CASKDGSGGFEQYF,TGTGCCAGTAAGGATGGTAGCGGGGGCTTCGAGCAGTACTTC
TRBJ2-2,TRBV18,.,TRBD2,CASSPRLAGELTGELFF,TGTGCCAGCTCACCGCGACTAGCGGGAGAATTGACCGGGGAGCTGTTTTTT
TRBJ1-1,TRBV6-2/TRBV6-3,.,TRBD1,CASRPTGAKPEAFF,TGTGCCAGCAGGCCTACAGGGGCTAAGCCTGAAGCTTTCTTT
TRBJ2-5,TRBV5-6,.,TRBD2,CASRREGQETQYF,TGTGCCAGCAGGCGGGAGGGCCAAGAGACCCAGTACTTC
TRBJ2-3,TRBV15,.,.,CATSRETRQLTDTQYF,TGTGCCACCAGCAGAGAGACGCGGCAGCTCACAGATACGCAGTATTTT
TRBJ2-7,TRBV3-1/TRBV3-2,.,TRBD2,CASSQGGASGAYEQYF,TGTGCCAGCAGCCAAGGGGGGGCTAGCGGGGCCTACGAGCAGTACTTC
TRBJ1-2,TRBV6-2/TRBV6-3,.,TRBD1,CASSNSPGTAYGYTF,TGTGCCAGCAGTAACTCCCCCGGGACAGCCTATGGCTACACCTTC
TRBJ2-7,TRBV4-1,.,TRBD2,CASSQTSGVNYEQYF,TGCGCCAGCAGCCAAACTAGCGGGGTAAACTACGAGCAGTACTTC
TRBJ2-1,TRBV10-3,.,.,CAISPSGPDLGYNEQFF,TGTGCCATCAGTCCAAGCGGTCCCGATTTGGGTTACAATGAGCAGTTCTTC
TRBJ1-1,TRBV6-5,.,.,CASIGRTTEAFF,TGTGCCAGCATAGGGAGGACCACTGAAGCTTTCTTT
TRBJ2-3,TRBV9,.,.,CASSVNRGLAGGRRIDTQYF,TGTGCCAGCAGCGTCAACAGGGGGCTTGCGGGAGGACGACGGATAGATACGCAGTATTTT
TRBJ2-5,TRBV11-3,.,TRBD2,CASSLGGWGGQETQYF,TGTGCCAGCAGCTTAGGTGGTTGGGGGGGACAAGAGACCCAGTACTTC